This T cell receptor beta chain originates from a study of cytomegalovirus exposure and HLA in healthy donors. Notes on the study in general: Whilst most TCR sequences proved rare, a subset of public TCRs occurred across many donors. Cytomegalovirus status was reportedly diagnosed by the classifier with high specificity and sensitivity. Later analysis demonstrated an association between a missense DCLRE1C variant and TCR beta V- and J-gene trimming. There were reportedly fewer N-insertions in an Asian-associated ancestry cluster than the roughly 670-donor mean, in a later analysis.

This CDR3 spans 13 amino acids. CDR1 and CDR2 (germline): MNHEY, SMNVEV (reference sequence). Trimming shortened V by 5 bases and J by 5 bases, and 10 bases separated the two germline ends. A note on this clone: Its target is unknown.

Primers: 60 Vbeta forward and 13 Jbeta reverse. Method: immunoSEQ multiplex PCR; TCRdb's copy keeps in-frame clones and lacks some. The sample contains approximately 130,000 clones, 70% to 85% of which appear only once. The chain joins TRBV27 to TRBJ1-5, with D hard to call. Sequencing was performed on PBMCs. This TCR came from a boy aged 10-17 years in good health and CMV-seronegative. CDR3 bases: TGTGCCAGCAGTCCGACGGGGTATCAGCCCCAGCATTTT. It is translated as CASSPTGYQPQHF.